These 16 T cell receptor beta chains share one sample of origin, sequenced in a study of brain T cells in children with intractable seizures. Regarding time point: blood from clinic visit 5 months post-surgery; TSC patient then seizure free. Some clones are missing from TCRdb's copy, which holds only in-frame ones; the method was immunoSEQ multiplex PCR. The profile shows 300,000 to 400,000 clones, 93% of them singletons. Sequences were derived from peripheral blood, sampled less than 6 months after surgery. Source of these receptors: a boy younger than two with tuberous sclerosis and intractable seizures.

The chain employs TRBV30 and TRBJ1-2, with D possibly matching TRBD1 (6 bases). The germline V gene has CDR1 GTSNPN and CDR2 SVGIG (reference sequence). V was cut by 5 bases and J by 4 bases, with 17 bases left in between. The CDR3 covers 14 residues. CDR3 residues: CAWSRTGGLYGYTF. DNA for the CDR3: TGTGCCTGGTCGCGAACGGGGGGCCTCTATGGCTACACCTTC.

V usage is TRBV5-4 and J usage is TRBJ1-2; 7 nucleotides align to TRBD1. V was clipped by 2 bases and J by 8 bases; unmatched bases: 9. This CDR3 has 14 amino acids. Germline assignment: CDR1 SGHNT and CDR2 YYREEE (reference sequence). The CDR3 region has the DNA TGTGCCAGCAGCTTTTGGCAGGGGGAAGGAGGCTACACCTTC. Translating gives CASSFWQGEGGYTF.

The J gene is TRBJ2-7, the V gene TRBV10-2; TRBD1 matches at 9 bases. J was trimmed by 1 base and V by 6 bases; bases with no gene match: 7. The CDR3 totals 15 residues. The V gene's germline CDR1 is WSHSY and CDR2 SAAADI. As DNA, the CDR3 is TGCGCCAGCAGCGGAACGACAGGGGGGTCCTACGAGCAGTACTTC. Its translation is CASSGTTGGSYEQYF.

J is TRBJ1-1 and V is TRBV9; possibly TRBD1 for D (5 bases). Germline V gene data show CDR1 as SGDLS and CDR2 as YYNGEE. V gave up 4 bases and J gave up 1 base, with 11 bases separating them. The CDR3 spans 14 residues. The CDR3 spells CASSPPDRNTEAFF. For the CDR3, the DNA is TGTGCCAGCAGCCCCCCAGACAGGAACACTGAAGCTTTCTTT.

In this sample, this clone turned up once. The V gene is TRBV9, the J gene TRBJ2-7; the D is unclear. This CDR3 comprises 14 residues. The germline V and J ends were trimmed by 3 bases and 4 bases, with 14 bases remaining between them. Germline CDR1 SGDLS, CDR2 YYNGEE. This CDR3 reads CASSAHQHEYEQYF. CDR3 nucleotides: TGTGCCAGCAGCGCCCACCAGCATGAGTACGAGCAGTACTTC.

The V call is TRBV4-1, the J call TRBJ2-5; no firm D call. The V gene lost 2 bases and the J gene lost 5 bases, with 9 bases spanning the gap. This CDR3 has 13 residues. Per germline, CDR1 MGHRA and CDR2 YSYEKL. CDR3 sequence (DNA): TGCGCCAGCAGCCAATGGATTACGGAGACCCAGTACTTC. It specifies CASSQWITETQYF.

The chain combines TRBV24-1 with TRBJ2-3, with 10 positions matching TRBD1. The germline gives CDR1 KGHDR, CDR2 SFDVKD. CDR3 length: 17 amino acids. J lost 1 base, V lost 5 bases, and 8 bases had no gene match. The CDR3 DNA is TGTGCCACCAGTGGGGTGGGACAGGGGCCGGGCACAGATACGCAGTATTTT. This translates into CATSGVGQGPGTDTQYF.

This clone was recorded once. The chain is built from TRBV9 and TRBJ1-2; TRBD1 matches 8 bases. The CDR3 is 15 amino acids. CDR1 is SGDLS, CDR2 YYNGEE, per germline. V gave up 0 bases and J gave up 4 bases; unmatched junction bases: 5. This CDR3 is CASSVGTGYTYGYTF. The DNA for the CDR3 is TGTGCCAGCAGCGTAGGGACAGGGTATACCTATGGCTACACCTTC.

V gene TRBV6-5 combines with J gene TRBJ1-1; D perhaps matches TRBD1 (6 bases). The CDR3 totals 13 residues. Germline values: CDR1 MNHEY, CDR2 SVGAGI. The V and J ends lost 5 bases and 5 bases respectively, with 12 bases between them. The CDR3 bases are TGTGCCAGCAGTCAGGGGAGGGCAACTGAAGCTTTCTTT. This encodes CASSQGRATEAFF.

V usage is TRBV28 and J usage is TRBJ2-7; D is unresolved. The germline V gene encodes CDR1 MDHEN and CDR2 SYDVKM. The CDR3 has 12 amino acids. The V gene lost 8 bases and the J gene lost 1 base, with 9 bases spanning the gap. In DNA form, the CDR3 reads TGTGCCAGCGGGTCAGCGTCCTACGAGCAGTACTTC. It yields the protein CASGSASYEQYF. Looking up the rest from reference TRBV28 and TRBJ2-7 gives the full variable domain: DVKVTQSSRYLVKRTGEKVFLECVQDMDHENMFWYRQDPGLGLRLIYFSYDVKMKEKGDIPEGYSVSREKKERFSLILESASTNQTSMYLCASGSASYEQYFGPGTRLTVT.

The V call is TRBV7-3, the J call TRBJ2-3; 8 bases agree with TRBD2. CDR3 size: 17 residues. V was clipped by 5 bases and J by 3 bases; unmatched bases: 13. Germline values: CDR1 SGHTA, CDR2 FQGTGA. In nucleotides, the CDR3 is TGTGCCAGCAGCCACGGCGATGGGGGCGGGAGGACAGATACGCAGTATTTT. Protein product: CASSHGDGGGRTDTQYF.

As DNA, the CDR3 is TGTGCCAGCAGTTTAGAGGGGGGACAGGGTGTCCTTAATTCACCCCTCCACTTT. Translating it yields CASSLEGGQGVLNSPLHF. This rearrangement joins TRBV28 to TRBJ1-6; 9 positions match TRBD1. Losses at the gene ends were 2 bases for V and 6 bases for J; bases not matched to a gene: 11. Germline V gene lookup returns CDR1 MDHEN and CDR2 SYDVKM. This CDR3 region has 18 residues.

The rearrangement links TRBV11-3 to TRBJ2-7; no clear D gene. V was clipped by 7 bases and J by 2 bases, with 15 bases between them. Looked up from germline, CDR1 is SGHNT and CDR2 is YENEEA. The CDR3 is 14 amino acids. The CDR3 DNA is TGTGCCAGCAACCTCGGTCCAAATACCTACGAGCAGTACTTC. Translating it yields CASNLGPNTYEQYF.

The chain uses TRBV4-1 and TRBJ2-3; 13 positions agree with TRBD2. The CDR3 has 19 amino acids. Germline V gene data show CDR1 as MGHRA and CDR2 as YSYEKL. J was trimmed by 2 bases and V by 0 bases; bases with no gene match: 8. The DNA for the CDR3 is TGCGCCAGCAGCCAAGATAGACTAGCGGGAGGCATTTTCACAGATACGCAGTATTTT. Its translation is CASSQDRLAGGIFTDTQYF.

As DNA, the CDR3 is TGTGCCAGCATCCTCCTCGGGCCGAACACCGGGGAGCTGTTTTTT. This gives the protein CASILLGPNTGELFF. V is TRBV7-9 and J is TRBJ2-2; D uncertain. The V gene lost 7 bases and the J gene lost 0 bases, with 12 bases spanning the gap. CDR3 length: 15 residues. Germline values: CDR1 SEHNR, CDR2 FQNEAQ (reference sequence).

Concerning this clone itself: In the same sample, other DNA sequences code for this CDR3. This chain connects TRBV5-1 to TRBJ1-6, with 8 bases fitting TRBD1. This CDR3 region has 14 residues. The germline V gene encodes CDR1 SGHRS and CDR2 YFSETQ. Trimming removed 0 bases from V and 7 bases from J; junction bases left unmatched: 0. The CDR3 DNA reads as TGCGCCAGCAGCTTGGACAGGGGGAATTCACCCCTCCACTTT. This gives the protein CASSLDRGNSPLHF. Full variable domain (rest looked up from reference TRBV5-1 and TRBJ1-6): KAGVTQTPRYLIKTRGQQVTLSCSPISGHRSVSWYQQTPGQGLQFLFEYFSETQRNKGNFPGRFSGRQFSNSRSEMNVSTLELGDSALYLCASSLDRGNSPLHFGNGTRLTVT.